A single TCR beta chain is shown here with its context. These data belong to a study of cytomegalovirus exposure and HLA in healthy donors. In the PCR, 60 Vbeta and 13 Jbeta primers were used. Some clones are missing from TCRdb's copy, which holds only in-frame ones; the method was immunoSEQ multiplex PCR. Among around 140,000 clones listed, about 9.1% were seen once. J was trimmed by 5 bases and V by 3 bases; bases with no gene match: 9. Germline-derived CDR1 and CDR2 are SNHLY and FYNNEI. This CDR3 contains 16 residues. The specimen sequenced was PBMCs. The sequence was obtained from a woman aged 40-49 years in good health and CMV-seropositive. This chain links TRBV2 with TRBJ1-2, with 10 bases lining up with TRBD1. The CDR3, as DNA: TGTGCCAGCAGTGATGAGACAGGGGGCGTTCTTTATGGCTACACCTTC. Translation gives CASSDETGGVLYGYTF. Supplemented by reference TRBV2 and TRBJ1-2, the full variable domain reads EPEVTQTPSHQVTQMGQEVILRCVPISNHLYFYWYRQILGQKVEFLVSFYNNEISEKSEIFDDQFSVERPDGSNFTLKIRSTKLEDSAMYFCASSDETGGVLYGYTFGSGTRLTVV.